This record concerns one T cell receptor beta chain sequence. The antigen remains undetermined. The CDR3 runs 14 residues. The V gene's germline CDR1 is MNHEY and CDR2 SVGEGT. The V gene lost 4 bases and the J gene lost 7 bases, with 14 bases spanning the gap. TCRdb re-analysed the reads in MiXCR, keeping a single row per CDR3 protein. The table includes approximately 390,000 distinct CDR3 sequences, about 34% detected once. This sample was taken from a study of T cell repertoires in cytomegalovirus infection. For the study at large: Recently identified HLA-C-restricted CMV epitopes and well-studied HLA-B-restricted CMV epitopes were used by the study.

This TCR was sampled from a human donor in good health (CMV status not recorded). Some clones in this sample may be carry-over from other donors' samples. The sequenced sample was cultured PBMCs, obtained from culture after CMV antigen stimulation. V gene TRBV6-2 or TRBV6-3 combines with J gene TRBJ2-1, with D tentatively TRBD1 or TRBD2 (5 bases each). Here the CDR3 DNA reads TGTGCCAGCAGTTGGTGGGACCAGGTGAATGAGCAGTTCTTC. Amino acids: CASSWWDQVNEQFF.